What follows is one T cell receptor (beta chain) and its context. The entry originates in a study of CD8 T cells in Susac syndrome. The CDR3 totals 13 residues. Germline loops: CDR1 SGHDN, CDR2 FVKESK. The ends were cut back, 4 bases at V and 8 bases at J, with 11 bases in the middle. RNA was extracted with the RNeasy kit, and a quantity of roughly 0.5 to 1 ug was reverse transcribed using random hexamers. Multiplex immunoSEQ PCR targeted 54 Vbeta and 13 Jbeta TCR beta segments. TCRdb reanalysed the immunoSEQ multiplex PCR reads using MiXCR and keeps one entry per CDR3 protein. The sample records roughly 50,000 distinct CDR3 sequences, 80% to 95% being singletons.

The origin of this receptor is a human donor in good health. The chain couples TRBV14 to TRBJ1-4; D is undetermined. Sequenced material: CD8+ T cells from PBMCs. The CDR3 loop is CASSPAGWEKLFF. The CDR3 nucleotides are TGTGCCAGCAGCCCTGCAGGTTGGGAAAAACTGTTTTTT. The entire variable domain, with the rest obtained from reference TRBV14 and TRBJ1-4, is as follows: EAGVTQFPSHSVIEKGQTVTLRCDPISGHDNLYWYRRVMGKEIKFLLHFVKESKQDESGMPNNRFLAERTGGTYSTLKVQPAELEDSGVYFCASSPAGWEKLFFGSGTQLSVL.